The clone carrying this TCR beta chain showed up just a few times. Germline assignment: CDR1 SNHLY and CDR2 FYNNEI. V lost 5 bases and J 4 bases, leaving 14 bases between the germline ends. The CDR3 extends over 14 amino acids. These data are taken from a study of identifying expanded T cells in peripheral blood. Profiled with immunoSEQ multiplex PCR; TCRdb holds only in-frame clones, not every one. The sample lists 95,000 to 100,000 clones, approximately 88% occurring once. The receptor comes from a person between 18 and 70 years old in good health. The sample consisted of blood. The genes are TRBV2 and TRBJ2-5, with D perhaps matching TRBD1 or TRBD2 (5 bases each). The CDR3 loop reads CASSKGRLLETQYF. CDR3 nucleotides: TGTGCCAGCAGTAAGGGACGACTTCTAGAGACCCAGTACTTC.